This T cell receptor beta chain was retrieved from a study of T cell repertoires in cytomegalovirus infection. Overall study results and limits: Predominance within the ex vivo response was attributable to HLA-C-restricted CMV-specific TCR beta clonotypes. Cumulated frequencies of public TCR beta families served to identify carriers of CMV plus the relevant HLA.

Looked up from germline, CDR1 is LNHDA and CDR2 is SQIVND (reference sequence). V was pared by 6 bases and J by 0 bases, with 7 bases of the junction left unmatched. The CDR3 covers 15 residues. On this clonotype itself: Its matching antigen is unknown.

Each CDR3 protein is one row after TCRdb ran MiXCR on the reads. The profile shows hundreds of thousands of distinct CDR3 sequences, roughly a tenth of them singletons. The chain couples TRBV19 to TRBJ1-2; 7 bases are shared with TRBD1. Sequencing was performed on PBMCs. The sequence was obtained from a human donor in good health (CMV status not recorded). Some clones in this sample may be carry-over from other donors' samples. This chain's CDR3 is CASRATGPTNYGYTF. The CDR3 DNA reads TGTGCCAGTAGAGCGACAGGGCCTACTAACTATGGCTACACCTTC.